The rows below give T cell receptor beta chains drawn from one sample of a study of CD8 T cells in Susac syndrome. TCRdb reprocessed the immunoSEQ multiplex PCR reads with MiXCR, giving one entry per CDR3 protein. The data hold about 150,000 distinct CDR3 sequences, with approximately 94% observed a single time. Sequenced: CD4+ T cells from PBMCs. These receptors were collected from a human donor in good health. CDR3s include the opening cysteine and the closing phenylalanine or tryptophan. The order of the fields is CDR3 protein, CDR3 DNA, V gene, J gene, D gene, clone size. D genes are given only for firm matches. Not all rows give a size; the values are once, few, many and, for expanded clones, a class.

CATSDPGQGNNEQFF,TGTGCCACCAGTGACCCGGGACAGGGAAACAATGAGCAGTTCTTC,TRBV24-1,TRBJ2-1,TRBD1,.
CASSPRLGWNIQYF,TGTGCCAGCAGCCCCCGTCTCGGGTGGAACATTCAGTACTTC,TRBV5-6,TRBJ2-4,.,.
CASSLEVTDRGEAFF,TGTGCCAGCAGTTTAGAGGTAACGGACCGGGGGGAAGCTTTCTTT,TRBV12-3/TRBV12-4,TRBJ1-1,.,.
CASSLGSPRGNTEAFF,TGTGCCAGCAGCTTAGGGTCTCCTAGGGGGAACACTGAAGCTTTCTTT,TRBV7-8,TRBJ1-1,.,.
CASSRRRDTLEVSGANVLTF,TGTGCCAGCAGCCGACGAAGGGACACCCTGGAGGTTTCTGGGGCCAACGTCCTGACTTTC,TRBV11-2,TRBJ2-6,.,.
CASTSGGSSYEQYF,TGTGCCAGCACCTCGGGGGGGAGCTCCTACGAGCAGTACTTC,TRBV28,TRBJ2-7,TRBD2,once
CASSPSNDEQYF,TGTGCCAGCTCACCCTCCAATGACGAGCAGTACTTC,TRBV18,TRBJ2-7,.,once
CASSLDRASYNEQFF,TGTGCCAGCAGCCTAGACAGGGCATCCTACAATGAGCAGTTCTTC,TRBV7-2,TRBJ2-1,TRBD1,.
CATPWTSYNEQFF,TGTGCCACCCCATGGACCTCCTACAATGAGCAGTTCTTC,TRBV24-1,TRBJ2-1,.,once
CASSLAPGQGTEAFF,TGCGCCAGCAGCTTGGCCCCTGGACAGGGTACTGAAGCTTTCTTT,TRBV5-1,TRBJ1-1,TRBD1,once
CATSDATGGEEETQYF,TGTGCCACCAGTGACGCCACAGGGGGAGAAGAAGAGACCCAGTACTTC,TRBV24-1,TRBJ2-5,TRBD1,.
CASSPHLTGGPYEQYF,TGTGCCAGCAGTCCCCACCTAACGGGAGGGCCCTACGAGCAGTACTTC,TRBV12-3/TRBV12-4,TRBJ2-7,TRBD2,.
CASSFVGPGELFF,TGTGCCAGCAGTTTTGTGGGCCCTGGGGAGCTGTTTTTT,TRBV12-3/TRBV12-4,TRBJ2-2,.,.
CASSSRPPLFHNEQFF,TGTGCCAGCAGTTCTCGGCCCCCCCTCTTCCACAATGAGCAGTTCTTC,TRBV28,TRBJ2-1,.,.
CASSPLPAGSTIYEQYF,TGTGCCAGCTCACCATTGCCCGCGGGGAGCACCATTTACGAGCAGTACTTC,TRBV18,TRBJ2-7,.,.
CASSLEGPYSNQPQHF,TGCGCCAGCAGCTTAGAAGGTCCTTATAGCAATCAGCCCCAGCATTTT,TRBV5-1,TRBJ1-5,.,.
CASSQLPETQYF,TGTGCCAGCAGCCAACTCCCAGAGACCCAGTACTTC,TRBV3-1,TRBJ2-5,.,.
CSVSTVVRNTEAFF,TGCAGCGTCTCGACTGTCGTACGGAACACTGAAGCTTTCTTT,TRBV29-1,TRBJ1-1,.,.
CSARTSGNTIYF,TGCAGCGCCCGGACCTCTGGAAACACCATATATTTT,TRBV29-1,TRBJ1-3,.,.
CASSQLDRPNQPQHF,TGTGCCAGCAGCCAGCTGGACAGGCCGAATCAGCCCCAGCATTTT,TRBV4-2,TRBJ1-5,TRBD1,once
CASSGTYEQYF,TGTGCCAGCTCCGGGACCTACGAGCAGTACTTC,TRBV25-1,TRBJ2-7,.,.
CASSLAGVGHNEQFF,TGTGCCAGCAGCTTAGCGGGAGTTGGCCACAATGAGCAGTTCTTC,TRBV7-9,TRBJ2-1,.,.
CASSTTGGRNSNQPQHF,TGTGCCAGTAGTACTACAGGGGGCAGAAATAGCAATCAGCCCCAGCATTTT,TRBV19,TRBJ1-5,TRBD1,.
CASSQRTSGRNEQYF,TGTGCCAGCAGCCAACGGACTAGCGGGAGAAACGAGCAGTACTTC,TRBV7-8,TRBJ2-7,TRBD2,.
CASSPWTGGGTGELFF,TGTGCCAGCAGTCCCTGGACGGGGGGAGGGACCGGGGAGCTGTTTTTT,TRBV12-3/TRBV12-4,TRBJ2-2,TRBD2,.
CASSFRLAGGVETQYF,TGTGCCAGCAGCTTCCGACTAGCGGGAGGAGTGGAGACCCAGTACTTC,TRBV5-4,TRBJ2-5,TRBD2,.
CSVPTGLDEKLFF,TGCAGTGTCCCGACAGGTCTGGATGAAAAACTGTTTTTT,TRBV20-1,TRBJ1-4,.,.
CSVVAGPYEQYF,TGCAGCGTTGTAGCGGGACCCTACGAGCAGTACTTC,TRBV29-1,TRBJ2-7,TRBD2,.
CSAIGVNTGELFF,TGCAGTGCTATCGGGGTCAACACCGGGGAGCTGTTTTTT,TRBV20-1,TRBJ2-2,.,.
CASSLQGGLNQPQHF,TGTGCCAGCAGCCTACAGGGGGGCCTAAATCAGCCCCAGCATTTT,TRBV7-9,TRBJ1-5,TRBD1,.
CAWGLGDPTDTQYF,TGTGCCTGGGGCCTCGGTGATCCCACAGATACGCAGTATTTT,TRBV30,TRBJ2-3,.,.
CASSPIRNTEAFF,TGTGCCAGCAGCCCAATCAGGAACACTGAAGCTTTCTTT,TRBV6-6,TRBJ1-1,.,.
CASSRDRSRSANYGYTF,TGTGCCAGCTCACGGGACAGGTCCCGCTCGGCTAACTATGGCTACACCTTC,TRBV11-1,TRBJ1-2,TRBD1,.
CASTPTGLNTEAFF,TGTGCCAGCACCCCCACAGGGCTGAACACTGAAGCTTTCTTT,TRBV7-2,TRBJ1-1,.,.
CASSPGTSANNEQFF,TGCGCCAGCAGCCCCGGGACTAGCGCTAACAATGAGCAGTTCTTC,TRBV5-1,TRBJ2-1,TRBD2,.
CASTTLGGAEAFF,TGTGCCAGCACTACCCTGGGGGGGGCTGAAGCTTTCTTT,TRBV6-6,TRBJ1-1,.,.
CSAKGRDGNTIYF,TGCAGCGCAAAGGGCAGGGATGGAAACACCATATATTTT,TRBV29-1,TRBJ1-3,.,.
CASRPTGGRGYTF,TGTGCCAGCAGGCCCACAGGGGGTCGAGGCTACACCTTC,TRBV12-3/TRBV12-4,TRBJ1-2,TRBD1,once
CASSWQGYGNTIYF,TGTGCCAGCAGCTGGCAGGGATATGGAAACACCATATATTTT,TRBV5-4,TRBJ1-3,.,.
CSAREVAGLNIQYF,TGCAGTGCTAGAGAAGTAGCGGGTTTAAACATTCAGTACTTC,TRBV20-1,TRBJ2-4,TRBD2,.
CASSALRDKGGKLFF,TGTGCCAGCAGCGCCCTCCGGGACAAGGGAGGAAAACTGTTTTTT,TRBV2,TRBJ1-4,.,.
CASSLPVGGPYEQYF,TGTGCCAGCAGCTTACCGGTAGGGGGGCCTTACGAGCAGTACTTC,TRBV7-9,TRBJ2-7,.,.
CASSSPGQGNHEQYF,TGTGCCAGCAGCTCCCCGGGACAGGGTAACCACGAGCAGTACTTC,TRBV11-1,TRBJ2-7,TRBD1,few